Listed here are 10 T cell receptor beta chains from one sample, sequenced in a study of blood T cell repertoires in COVID-19. The method was immunoSEQ multiplex PCR; TCRdb's version includes in-frame clones alone and lacks a portion of them. The sample consists of roughly 150,000 clones, 81% of them appearing once. What was sequenced was peripheral blood. These receptors came from a man aged 55-75 years with active or convalescent COVID-19.

The rearrangement joins TRBV5-6 to TRBJ2-2, with 8 bases fitting TRBD2. Germline-derived CDR1 and CDR2 are SGHDT and YYEEEE. Trimming took 0 bases from V and 2 from J; bases not matched to a gene: 6. The CDR3 totals 17 residues. This CDR3 is CASSLVAGGVNTGELFF. The DNA of the CDR3 is TGTGCCAGCAGCTTGGTTGCGGGAGGAGTAAACACCGGGGAGCTGTTTTTT.

This clone was seen a single time. This chain uses TRBV5-4 with TRBJ1-6, with TRBD1 as a possible D gene (6 bases). Germline assignment: CDR1 SGHNT and CDR2 YYREEE (reference sequence). Deletions cut 4 bases from V and 5 bases from J, with 13 bases between. This CDR3 has 15 amino acids. The CDR3 region has the DNA TGTGCCAGCAGCCTGGGGACACCAGATAATTCACCCCTCCACTTT. This encodes CASSLGTPDNSPLHF.

This clone is a singleton in its sample. The chain carries TRBV12-3 or TRBV12-4 and TRBJ2-1; tentatively, D is TRBD1 (5 bases). This CDR3 region has 13 residues. V lost 3 bases and J lost 9, with 12 bases in between. This chain's CDR3 is CASSFDDQGEQFF. The CDR3 bases are TGTGCCAGCAGTTTCGATGACCAGGGTGAGCAGTTCTTC.

V is TRBV11-3 and J is TRBJ2-1; TRBD2 is a possible D gene (6 bases). This CDR3 has 14 amino acids. Per the germline V gene, CDR1 is SGHNT and CDR2 is YENEEA. With 3 bases removed from V and 8 bases from J, the gap between germline ends came to 14 bases. CDR3 nucleotides: TGTGCCAGCAGCTTGGGGGAGGTTATGGATGAGCAGTTCTTC. This translates into CASSLGEVMDEQFF.

In this sample, this clone turned up a few times. The J gene is TRBJ2-2, the V gene TRBV19; D is perhaps TRBD2 (5 bases). V was trimmed by 5 bases and J by 6 bases, leaving 10 bases between them. This CDR3 spans 13 amino acids. Germline lookup yields CDR1 LNHDA and CDR2 SQIVND (reference sequence). The CDR3 is CASSLSRAGELFF. DNA of the CDR3: TGTGCCAGTAGTTTGTCGAGGGCCGGGGAGCTGTTTTTT.

The chain has TRBV6-6 and TRBJ2-1; 8 positions match TRBD2. Germline-derived CDR1 and CDR2 are MNHNY and SVGAGI (reference sequence). The CDR3 is 11 residues long. The junction had 6 bases not matched to a gene; V was cut back by 5 bases and J by 15 bases. The CDR3 is CASSQGREGFF. The CDR3 DNA reads as TGTGCCAGCAGTCAGGGACGGGAGGGGTTCTTC.

The CDR3 coding sequence is TGTGCCACCCTTCGTGGAAACACCATATATTTT. Protein sequence: CATLRGNTIYF. The chain couples TRBV15 to TRBJ1-3; D call uncertain. Trimming pared 8 bases from V and 3 bases from J, leaving 5 bases between. Per the germline V gene, CDR1 is LNHNV and CDR2 is YYDKDF (reference sequence). The CDR3 runs to 11 residues. Using reference TRBV15 and TRBJ1-3 for the parts outside the CDR3, the full variable domain is DAMVIQNPRYQVTQFGKPVTLSCSQTLNHNVMYWYQQKSSQAPKLLFHYYDKDFNNEADTPDNFQSRRPNTSFCFLDIRSPGLGDTAMYLCATLRGNTIYFGEGSWLTVV.

DNA of the CDR3: TGTGCCAGCAGCTTATCGGGGGAGAGAGAGACCCAGTACTTC. Amino acids: CASSLSGERETQYF. The V gene is TRBV7-2, the J gene TRBJ2-5; weak D call: TRBD2 (6 bases). Trimming cost V 2 bases and J 4 bases, with 11 bases left between them. The germline CDR1 and CDR2 sequences are SGHTA and FQGNSA. The CDR3 loop spans 14 amino acids. The full variable domain, its missing parts supplied by reference TRBV7-2 and TRBJ2-5, is GAGVSQSPSNKVTEKGKDVELRCDPISGHTALYWYRQSLGQGLEFLIYFQGNSAPDKSGLPSDRFSAERTGGSVSTLTIQRTQQEDSAVYLCASSLSGERETQYFGPGTRLLVL.

The chain has TRBV11-2 and TRBJ2-1; 11 nucleotides match TRBD2. V was clipped by 5 bases and J by 6 bases; unmatched bases: 6. CDR1 and CDR2 (germline): SGHAT, FQNNGV. The CDR3 consists of 15 residues. The CDR3, as DNA: TGTGCCAGCAGCATCGGACTAGCGGGTCCCAATGAGCAGTTCTTC. It encodes CASSIGLAGPNEQFF.

V is TRBV29-1 and J is TRBJ1-1; 7 bases are a match to TRBD1. This CDR3 is built from 15 residues. Germline V lookup: CDR1 SQVTM, CDR2 ANQGSEA. V shed 7 bases, J shed 6 bases, and the junction held 17 bases outside the gene matches. DNA for the CDR3: TGCAGCGCTACGGACAGGTCGACCAGGGCGGCTGAAGCTTTCTTT. Its protein product is CSATDRSTRAAEAFF.